This TCR beta chain was documented in a study of T cells in Graves' hyperthyroidism and ophthalmopathy (dated by TCRdb to 2018 to 2020). Some background on the complete study: Peripheral blood samples were taken at the time of initial diagnosis, prior to any treatment. Following sampling, methimazole starting at 30 mg daily was given to hyperthyroidism patients, and high-dose intravenous methylprednisolone was given to ophthalmopathy patients. The paper reports TCR Vbeta CDR3 sequencing of 130 to 150 peripheral blood samples: around 41 ophthalmopathy, fewer than 80 hyperthyroidism and around 17 progressor patients. To identify distinguishing TCR V-J signatures, a discovery cohort of around 100 patients was used, comprising some 45 with Graves' ophthalmopathy and some 57 with stable Graves' hyperthyroidism. The approximately 100 discovery patients were divided at random into training and test sets in a 7:3 ratio. In addition, the study compared T-cell repertoires in thyroid tissue and in blood from about 6 Graves' hyperthyroidism patients. Prospective prediction of ophthalmopathy was tested in an independent validation cohort of 18 hyperthyroidism patients and 17 patients who later progressed to ophthalmopathy. What the authors observed across the whole study: Most expanded thyroid clonotypes (frequency above 0.001) were also found in blood, which suggests that blood repertoires may mirror thyroid immune responses. Sample size was not statistically predetermined, and blinding of investigators to group allocation was not performed. A 13 V-J signature model separated ophthalmopathy from stable hyperthyroidism, with about 90% sensitivity and about 81% specificity in cross-validation and 80%/75% in testing. In validation, progression to ophthalmopathy was predicted by the model with more than 65% sensitivity and 72% to 85% specificity, a median of around 5.9 months before onset.

TCR beta CDR3 regions were amplified from RNA transcripts. A first-round RT-PCR of the TCR CDR3 used the HTBI primer set with the Qiagen OneStep RT-PCR kit. Libraries were constructed in a second round of multiplex PCR, after which size selection and purification were carried out. Libraries were sequenced paired-end with 100 bp reads on an Illumina HiSeq2000. On the authors' methods: SOAPnuke was used to process the raw data, throwing out any read that contained adapters or uncalled bases, had a mean Phred below 15, or lacked an exact constant-primer or identifier match. COPE v1.2.5 was used to merge high-quality paired reads, and clonotypes were defined as unique nucleotide sequences. MiTCR v1.1 was used to align the clonotypes against IMGT TRBV, TRBD and TRBJ reference segments. Only V-J combinations with frequency above 0.0001, covering 99.2% of repertoires, were analysed. The TCS score was defined as F50 (clonal expansion) divided by E x V (chaos), with BLOSUM62-based TCRdist calculated between CDR3 peptides within each V-J. Welch's t-statistics and random forest reduced fewer than 600 V-J features to 13, which were used in a naive Bayes classifier (R e1071). The public sequencing data were trimmed at Q25 with fastp and processed into clonotypes with MiXCR by TCRdb, which kept only in-frame beta chains. Rows merge per CDR3 protein into single entries with the most common DNA and genes. TCRdb, rather than the study authors, made the V and J calls. The sample table shows roughly 290,000 distinct CDR3 sequences, and about an eighth are seen once. The ten most abundant clones make up 7.5% to 8% of the sample.

The hyperthyroidism patients were between 18 and 65 years old and newly diagnosed, with a disease duration of less than 2 months. Patients with uncontrolled infections, other autoimmune diseases, pregnancy or lactation were excluded. Diagnoses were based on clinical symptoms, serum thyroxine and TRAb, thyroid ultrasound and orbital computed tomography. Blood from progressor patients was drawn when they were first diagnosed with hyperthyroidism, before any ophthalmopathy symptoms appeared. Ficoll-Paque density gradient centrifugation was used to isolate PBMCs from about 9 ml of fresh peripheral blood. Progressor patients were first diagnosed with Graves' hyperthyroidism and then developed ophthalmopathy during follow-up. Total RNA was extracted with Trizol reagent, and quality was checked on an Agilent 2100 Bioanalyzer. This clonotype has ten or more counts. The target of this receptor is not known. No much larger clone is present one base from it, and per-base qualities are unavailable.

The CDR3 numbers 15 residues from cysteine through phenylalanine. Solely the CDR3 DNA is kept, with 45 bases framed from the first base. CDR1 and CDR2 are drawn from the germline V gene (reference sequence): LNHNV, YYDKDF. At the junction V is shortened by 0 bases and J by 2 bases, with 11 bases in between. This receptor chain uses TRBV15 and TRBJ2-7, with no confident D gene call. This sequence was found in a woman aged 25-40 years with Graves' hyperthyroidism that later progressed to Graves' ophthalmopathy. Source material: blood. The nucleotides are TGTGCCACCAGCAGAGATGACATAGCCGCCTACGAGCAGTACTTC. This translates into CATSRDDIAAYEQYF.